This T cell receptor (beta chain) was retrieved from a study of PD-L1 blockade in urothelial cancer. Study information: Intravenous atezolizumab, 1,200 mg every 3 weeks, was begun by patients in the mid-2010s. Bladder-origin urothelial cancer in males described about 85% of the 29 patients.

Stated time point: pretreatment peripheral blood. V gave up 0 bases and J gave up 5 bases; unmatched junction bases: 7. This CDR3 has 16 amino acids. Germline lookup yields CDR1 MNHNS and CDR2 SASEGT. Sequenced by immunoSEQ multiplex PCR; TCRdb stores in-frame clones only, minus some. The sample contains under 100,000 clones, around 90% of which appear only once. The chain combines TRBV6-1 with TRBJ1-5, with TRBD1 identical over 7 bases. This sample comprised PBMCs, obtained around atezolizumab (anti-PD-L1) treatment. The TCR sequence derives from a man in his sixties with urothelial cancer. The CDR3 DNA reads as TGTGCCAGCAGTGAAGCTGGAGGGGGCGCGTATCAGCCCCAGCATTTT. Its protein product is CASSEAGGGAYQPQHF.